Listed here are 4 T cell receptor beta chains from one sample, sequenced in a study of blood T cells in healthy people across ages. Alongside a J-beta primer mix, a sample-barcoded 5' primer served in a second PCR lasting about 7 to 12 cycles. TCRdb reprocessed the 5' RACE reads with MiXCR, giving one entry per CDR3 protein. Here the sample spans some 1.5 million distinct CDR3 sequences, 28% being singletons. Material: blood. The receptors come from a woman younger than 45 in good health.

This clonotype was counted only a few times. The J gene is TRBJ1-2, the V gene TRBV9, with D possibly matching TRBD1 (5 bases). CDR1 and CDR2 (germline): SGDLS, YYNGEE. There are 15 residues in the CDR3. Trimming removed 2 bases at V and 9 bases at J, with 20 bases between. The CDR3 is CASSVSTAPSRSYTF. As DNA, the CDR3 is TGTGCCAGCAGCGTTTCGACAGCCCCCAGCCGGAGCTACACCTTC.

This clonotype was detected only a few times. The chain recombines TRBV7-9 with TRBJ1-1, with D perhaps matching TRBD1 (5 bases). The CDR3 extends over 14 amino acids. V lost 5 bases to trimming and J lost 5 bases, with 15 bases between them. The germline CDR1 and CDR2 sequences are SEHNR and FQNEAQ (reference sequence). The CDR3 DNA sequence: TGTGCCAGCAGCGCATCAGGGTTTTTGACTGAAGCTTTCTTT. It specifies CASSASGFLTEAFF.

The CDR3 here is CASSTLVRNEQFF. The CDR3 region has the DNA TGTGCCAGCAGTACCCTGGTCCGCAATGAGCAGTTCTTC. The chain combines TRBV12-3 or TRBV12-4 with TRBJ2-1; no firm D call. The CDR3 has 13 residues. Trimming pared 5 bases from V and 6 bases from J, leaving 11 bases between.

Notes on this clonotype: The junction departs from the called germline gene at one end, perhaps through a read error. The chain employs TRBV7-9 and TRBJ1-5, with D perhaps matching TRBD1 (6 bases). Germline V lookup: CDR1 SEHNR, CDR2 FQNEAQ (reference sequence). This CDR3 has 14 residues. CDR3 sequence reads: CVSSLEGGNQPQHF. In nucleotides, the CDR3 is TGTGTCAGCAGCTTAGAAGGGGGGAATCAGCCCCAGCATTTT. The full variable domain, rest sourced from reference TRBV7-9 and TRBJ1-5, is DTGVSQNPRHKITKRGQNVTFRCDPISEHNRLYWYRQTLGQGPEFLTYFQNEAQLEKSRLLSDRFSAERPKGSFSTLEIQRTEQGDSAMYLCVSSLEGGNQPQHFGDGTRLSIL.